The 20 T cell receptor beta chains reported below all come from one sample, sequenced in a study of diagnostic markers for celiac disease. TCRdb reprocessed the reads and stores each CDR3 protein as one record, lacking DNA. With a few hundred distinct CDR3 sequences in the sample, the ten largest clones hold 65% to 85%. The sequenced sample was either unsorted cells or a sorted T cell fraction (not recorded which). The receptors shown here come from a human donor. This table probably holds off-target reads from a library built for another chain.

Considering frequency, this clonotype is medium-sized. J is TRBJ1-3 and V is TRBV12-3 or TRBV12-4; as DNA is missing, the TRBD1 call by TCRdb cannot be tested. This CDR3 comprises 15 residues. CDR3 sequence: CASSSTGWEGNTIYF.

V usage is TRBV3-1 and J usage is TRBJ1-2. CDR1 is LGHDT, CDR2 YNNKEL, per germline (reference sequence). The CDR3 is 14 amino acids. CDR3 in amino acids: CASSPPEPRNGYTF.

This clonotype is labeled large based on frequency. This chain connects TRBV6-5 to TRBJ1-3; the TRBD1 assignment by TCRdb is unverifiable without DNA. Germline-derived CDR1 and CDR2 are MNHEY and SVGAGI. The CDR3 runs to 18 residues. The CDR3 region is CASSYSRDRGHRGNTIYF.

This chain joins TRBV20-1 and TRBJ2-2. The CDR3 sequence is 13 residues long. CDR1 is DFQATT, CDR2 SNEGSKA, per germline (reference sequence). This CDR3 reads CSARDDWTGELFF.

The chain joins TRBV12-3 or TRBV12-4 to TRBJ2-1. The CDR3 is 13 amino acids. The CDR3 spells CASRLRRDNEQFF.

This clonotype is large (0.1 to 1%) by frequency. The chain carries TRBV28 and TRBJ1-3. The CDR3 length is 17 residues. The germline V gene encodes CDR1 MDHEN and CDR2 SYDVKM. The CDR3 region is CASSLPDAGPSGNTIYF.

The V gene is TRBV4-3, the J gene TRBJ1-2; no DNA is available, so the TRBD1 call from TCRdb remains unchecked. This CDR3 comprises 17 residues. The germline gives CDR1 LGHNA, CDR2 YSLEER. CDR3 residues: CASSQERIDRGQHGYTF.

According to its frequency, this clonotype is large. The chain joins TRBV5-1 to TRBJ1-4; TCRdb designates TRBD1, a call that cannot be tested without DNA. The length of the CDR3 is 15 residues. The germline gives CDR1 SGHRS, CDR2 YFSETQ. The CDR3 protein is CASSLDGTGYEKLFF.

Its frequency marks this clonotype as medium-sized. The V call is TRBV19, the J call TRBJ2-1. Germline V gene sequence: CDR1 LNHDA, CDR2 SQIVND (reference sequence). The CDR3 spans 11 residues. The CDR3 loop reads CASSIHLAWFF.

This chain links TRBV12-3 or TRBV12-4 with TRBJ2-7. This CDR3 has 11 amino acids. The CDR3 spells CASSLTYEQYF.

The chain employs TRBV5-1 and TRBJ2-7; the TCRdb D gene call, TRBD1, has no DNA to confirm it. The length of the CDR3 is 13 residues. Germline V gives CDR1 SGHRS, CDR2 YFSETQ. The CDR3 sequence: CASSLDGGYEQYF. Full variable domain (rest looked up from reference TRBV5-1 and TRBJ2-7): KAGVTQTPRYLIKTRGQQVTLSCSPISGHRSVSWYQQTPGQGLQFLFEYFSETQRNKGNFPGRFSGRQFSNSRSEMNVSTLELGDSALYLCASSLDGGYEQYFGPGTRLTVT.

The rearrangement links TRBV28 to TRBJ2-7; lacking DNA, the TRBD2 call made by TCRdb goes unchecked. The CDR3 runs 15 residues. The germline V gene encodes CDR1 MDHEN and CDR2 SYDVKM. The CDR3 loop reads CASSLFSGRAWEQYF.

Measured by frequency, this clonotype is medium-sized. The chain uses TRBV27 and TRBJ1-4; as DNA is missing, the TRBD1 call by TCRdb cannot be tested. Germline CDR1 is MNHEY and CDR2 is SMNVEV (reference sequence). This CDR3 comprises 18 residues. CDR3 residues: CASSLTTGIFGTNEKLFF.

This chain joins TRBV28 and TRBJ1-2; TCRdb's D gene call, TRBD1, goes unchecked for lack of DNA. The germline V gene has CDR1 MDHEN and CDR2 SYDVKM. The CDR3 covers 14 residues. This CDR3 reads CASSGRDRGHGYTF.

The rearrangement links TRBV14 to TRBJ2-1. The CDR3 spans 14 residues. Germline CDR1 is SGHDN and CDR2 is FVKESK. The CDR3 sequence: CASSPVQVSDEQFF.

The CDR3 here is CASRNSGTVYGYTF. The rearrangement joins TRBV10-2 to TRBJ1-2; lacking DNA, the TRBD1 call made by TCRdb goes unchecked. This CDR3 comprises 14 residues. CDR1 and CDR2 from the germline V gene are WSHSY and SAAADI.

This rearrangement joins TRBV29-1 to TRBJ1-1; TCRdb picks TRBD1, but there is no DNA to check that call. The CDR3 is 12 amino acids. Germline-derived CDR1 and CDR2 are SQVTM and ANQGSEA. CDR3 sequence reads: CSGRRDSTEAFF.

According to its frequency, this clonotype is medium-sized. The chain is built from TRBV9 and TRBJ2-1; TCRdb lists TRBD1, though no DNA is available to test this call. This CDR3 region has 15 residues. Germline V CDR1 and CDR2: SGDLS, YYNGEE. CDR3 in amino acids: CASSGRDRTYNEQFF. Filled out from reference TRBV9 and TRBJ2-1, the complete variable domain reads DSGVTQTPKHLITATGQRVTLRCSPRSGDLSVYWYQQSLDQGLQFLIQYYNGEERAKGNILERFSAQQFPDLHSELNLSSLELGDSALYFCASSGRDRTYNEQFFGPGTRLTVL.

The chain carries TRBV5-1 and TRBJ1-5; there is no DNA to check the TCRdb D call of TRBD1. Germline values: CDR1 SGHRS, CDR2 YFSETQ. This CDR3 is 13 amino acids long. The CDR3 protein is CASSLEGDRPQHF.

Frequency places this clonotype as hyperexpanded. V gene TRBV25-1 combines with J gene TRBJ1-1. The CDR3 length is 11 residues. Germline V gene lookup returns CDR1 MGHDK and CDR2 SYGVNS. CDR3 amino acids: CASHMGTEAFF.